Each of the 16 T cell receptor beta chains below was sequenced from the same sample in a study of CD8 T cell repertoires and HIV-1 epitope variants. What these receptors recognize is not known. Libraries were prepared by immunoSEQ multiplex PCR; TCRdb keeps only in-frame clonotypes and omits some of them. Of 1,500 to 2,000 clones in the sample, under 85% were seen once. Sequencing was carried out using cultured CD8+ T cells derived from PBMCs. These TCRs come from a male donor with HIV.

V gene TRBV6-1 combines with J gene TRBJ2-1; TRBD1 matches at 8 bases. The trim removed 2 bases at V and 0 bases at J, leaving 0 bases unmatched. This CDR3 comprises 15 residues. CDR1 is MNHNS, CDR2 SASEGT, per germline. This CDR3 reads CASSETGGSYNEQFF. DNA for the CDR3: TGTGCCAGCAGTGAAACAGGGGGCTCCTACAATGAGCAGTTCTTC.

V usage is TRBV28 and J usage is TRBJ2-1; 7 bases line up with TRBD2. Germline V gene data show CDR1 as MDHEN and CDR2 as SYDVKM. The V gene end was trimmed by 3 bases and the J gene end by 5 bases; junction bases not matched to a gene: 10. The CDR3 is 16 amino acids. The CDR3 loop is CASSFSTSWNNNEQFF. The CDR3 DNA reads TGTGCCAGCAGTTTCTCGACTAGCTGGAACAACAATGAGCAGTTCTTC.

The chain is built from TRBV19 and TRBJ1-3; D is possibly TRBD1 (5 bases). The CDR3 length is 16 residues. Deletions cut 5 bases from V and 4 bases from J, with 18 bases between. Germline loops: CDR1 LNHDA, CDR2 SQIVND (reference sequence). The CDR3 loop is CASSPGALWPGNTIYF. In DNA, the CDR3 is TGTGCCAGTAGTCCCGGGGCCCTTTGGCCGGGAAACACCATATATTTT.

The rearrangement uses TRBV28 and TRBJ2-7; 11 bases agree with TRBD2. V was clipped by 3 bases and J by 3 bases; unmatched bases: 4. This CDR3 has 15 amino acids. CDR1 and CDR2 (germline): MDHEN, SYDVKM. CDR3 coding DNA: TGTGCCAGCAGTTTTCTTACTAGCGGGAGCTACGAGCAGTACTTC. It is translated as CASSFLTSGSYEQYF.

The chain uses TRBV4-3 and TRBJ2-5; D perhaps matches TRBD2 (6 bases). The ends were cut back, 0 bases at V and 5 bases at J, with 16 bases in the middle. CDR3 length equals 16 residues. Germline values: CDR1 LGHNA, CDR2 YSLEER. The CDR3 here is CASSQDRFGDWETQYF. Here the CDR3 DNA reads TGCGCCAGCAGCCAAGATCGGTTTGGGGACTGGGAGACCCAGTACTTC.

CDR3 region: CASSVGVSGGRNNEQFF. CDR3 coding DNA: TGTGCCAGCAGCGTAGGGGTTAGCGGGGGGCGAAACAATGAGCAGTTCTTC. The V gene is TRBV9, the J gene TRBJ2-1, with 10 bases that match TRBD2. V was pared by 0 bases and J by 5 bases, with 8 bases of the junction left unmatched. The germline V gene has CDR1 SGDLS and CDR2 YYNGEE. CDR3 length equals 17 residues.

CDR3 loop: CASSQDLDRLYGYTF. The DNA of the CDR3 is TGCGCCAGCAGCCAAGATCTGGACAGGCTCTATGGCTACACCTTC. V gene TRBV4-3 combines with J gene TRBJ1-2, with 7 bases fitting TRBD1. Germline values: CDR1 LGHNA, CDR2 YSLEER. With V trimmed by 0 bases and J by 4 bases, 5 bases remained unmatched. There are 15 residues in the CDR3.

The chain recombines TRBV30 with TRBJ1-1; 8 positions match TRBD1. The germline V gene encodes CDR1 GTSNPN and CDR2 SVGIG (reference sequence). The V segment lost 3 bases and the J segment 6 bases; nucleotides outside the gene matches: 12. This CDR3 contains 15 residues. The DNA for the CDR3 is TGTGCCTGGAGAGATTTCGGACAGGGAGATCCTGAAGCTTTCTTT. It codes for CAWRDFGQGDPEAFF.

The chain carries TRBV27 and TRBJ1-1; TRBD1 might be the D (5 bases). Trimming removed 2 bases from V and 5 bases from J, with 9 bases in between. The germline V gene has CDR1 MNHEY and CDR2 SMNVEV (reference sequence). This CDR3 contains 13 residues. CDR3 coding DNA: TGTGCCAGCAGTTTAGGGGGAGGGACTGAAGCTTTCTTT. Translated, it gives CASSLGGGTEAFF.

The chain combines TRBV4-3 with TRBJ2-1; 9 bases line up with TRBD2. CDR1 and CDR2 (germline): LGHNA, YSLEER. The CDR3 contains 18 residues. V lost 0 bases and J lost 4; bases outside the gene matches: 10. The CDR3 loop reads CASSQDRLASGVYNEQFF. CDR3 DNA: TGCGCCAGCAGCCAAGATCGTCTTGCTAGCGGGGTATACAATGAGCAGTTCTTC.

The V call is TRBV7-2, the J call TRBJ1-4; D remains ambiguous. The CDR3 loop spans 13 amino acids. Germline V CDR1 and CDR2: SGHTA, FQGNSA. Trimming pared 5 bases from V and 5 bases from J, leaving 9 bases between. The CDR3 region has the DNA TGTGCCAGCAGCCAGGTCCTCAATGAAAAACTGTTTTTT. Protein sequence: CASSQVLNEKLFF.

By its share, this clone is large. The rearrangement joins TRBV2 to TRBJ2-1, with D perhaps TRBD2 (7 bases). Germline CDR1 and CDR2: SNHLY and FYNNEI. V was clipped by 3 bases and J by 7 bases, with 13 bases between them. The CDR3 runs to 14 residues. The CDR3, as DNA: TGTGCCAGCAGTGAGGGGGGGACATTGAATGAGCAGTTCTTC. The encoded protein is CASSEGGTLNEQFF.

The V call is TRBV7-2, the J call TRBJ2-7; TRBD2 agrees at 10 bases. The germline V gene encodes CDR1 SGHTA and CDR2 FQGNSA. V was pared by 4 bases and J by 4 bases, with 7 bases of the junction left unmatched. This CDR3 has 15 residues. CDR3 region: CASSSRGGLAYEQYF. The CDR3 bases are TGTGCCAGCAGCTCCAGGGGGGGACTAGCGTACGAGCAGTACTTC.

This clone appeared a single time. This rearrangement joins TRBV9 to TRBJ2-3; D is unclear. Germline lookup yields CDR1 SGDLS and CDR2 YYNGEE. The CDR3 is 13 residues long. V lost 4 bases, J lost 5 bases, and 11 bases lay in between. The chain's CDR3 is CASSSIPEDTQYF. In nucleotides, the CDR3 is TGTGCCAGCAGCTCGATCCCAGAAGATACGCAGTATTTT.

This chain connects TRBV4-1 to TRBJ2-6; D is perhaps TRBD1 (6 bases). Germline V CDR1 and CDR2: MGHRA, YSYEKL. V was shortened by 7 bases and J by 0 bases, with 16 bases between the two germline ends. There are 17 residues in the CDR3. CDR3 DNA sequence: TGCGCCAGCATGGGGGCAGGGCGTAGCTCTGGGGCCAACGTCCTGACTTTC. It is translated as CASMGAGRSSGANVLTF.

The gene calls are TRBV4-3 and TRBJ2-1; TRBD2 matches at 8 bases. The germline CDR1 and CDR2 sequences are LGHNA and YSLEER. Losses at the gene ends were 0 bases for V and 7 bases for J; bases not matched to a gene: 5. The CDR3 has 15 residues. The CDR3 coding sequence is TGCGCCAGCAGCCAAGATGGGGCTAGCGGGAATGAGCAGTTCTTC. It yields the protein CASSQDGASGNEQFF.